This T cell receptor beta chain originates from a study of STAT5B mutations in CD4+ large granular lymphocyte leukemia. General study findings and limits: Patient CD4-sorted repertoires looked more clonal than healthy CD4+ repertoires, even without putative leukemic clones.

Turning to this clone: Its antigen is not identified.

Control samples were healthy donors' buffy coats. CDR1 and CDR2 (germline): LGHNA, YNFKEQ. This CDR3 region has 16 residues. V was trimmed by 0 bases and J by 8 bases, leaving 19 bases between them. Assay used: immunoSEQ multiplex PCR; TCRdb lists only in-frame clones, some missing. The repertoire holds around 32,000 clones, with 78% as singletons. The chain links TRBV4-2 to TRBJ1-2; possibly TRBD1 for D (6 bases). Material: CD4+ T cells from blood buffy coats. The receptor's source is a human donor in good health. The CDR3 region has the DNA TGTGCCAGCAGCCAAGATCTAAGGACAGACCTATTCGGCTACACCTTC. It codes for CASSQDLRTDLFGYTF.